Following are 5 T cell receptor beta chains from one sample sequenced in a study of post-analysis software for immune sequencing data. Study observations and caveats: Relative to controls, patients had roughly five TRBV segments at higher frequency, with TRBV5-6, TRBV5-1 and TRBV20-1 among these.

The TCR beta cDNA libraries contained unique molecular identifiers. TCRdb re-called the PCR reads with MiXCR, one entry per CDR3 protein. The sample has 350,000 to 450,000 distinct CDR3 sequences, around 33% seen once; the top ten hold roughly an eighth. Their antigen targets remain unknown. Material: blood. Source of these receptors: a girl under 18 with multiple sclerosis.

This chain uses TRBV5-1 with TRBJ1-5, with D uncertain. The CDR3 has 13 amino acids. Germline assignment: CDR1 SGHRS and CDR2 YFSETQ. Deletions cut 1 base from V and 6 bases from J, with 8 bases between. CDR3 protein: CASSLSGGQPQHF. CDR3 coding DNA: TGCGCCAGCAGCTTGTCGGGCGGTCAGCCCCAGCATTTT.

Only a few counts were recorded for this clonotype. V usage is TRBV12-3 or TRBV12-4 and J usage is TRBJ1-5; D remains unclear. There are 12 residues in the CDR3. The V end was cut by 6 bases, the J end by 7 bases, with 10 bases between. CDR3 bases: TGTGCCAGCAGCCTTCTCCCCCAGCCCCAGCATTTT. Protein sequence: CASSLLPQPQHF.

This clonotype appeared a few times. The rearrangement links TRBV9 to TRBJ2-1; 7 bases fit TRBD1. The V gene's germline CDR1 is SGDLS and CDR2 YYNGEE. There are 16 residues in the CDR3. Germline trimming cut 4 bases from V and 3 bases from J; bases unmatched to any gene: 10. In nucleotides, the CDR3 is TGTGCCAGCAGCCCTCTTACAGGGGCAGTCTACAATGAGCAGTTCTTC. Its protein product is CASSPLTGAVYNEQFF.

The chain employs TRBV5-5 and TRBJ2-1; D is possibly TRBD1 (6 bases). Trimming pared 4 bases from V and 5 bases from J, leaving 22 bases between. The CDR3 has 17 amino acids. Germline V gene lookup returns CDR1 SGHKS and CDR2 YYEKEE (reference sequence). CDR3 region: CASSPSNNRDWNNEQFF. The DNA for the CDR3 is TGTGCCAGCAGCCCATCAAACAACAGGGATTGGAACAATGAGCAGTTCTTC.

Of note for this clonotype: Compared with germline, one end of the junction differs, possibly owing to a read error. The chain uses TRBV7-2 and TRBJ2-7; D ambiguous. Germline loops: CDR1 SGHTA, CDR2 FQGNSA. The CDR3 extends over 12 amino acids. CDR3 nucleotides: TGCGCCAGCAGCTTACGGCCCTACGAGCAGTACTTC. Its translation: CASSLRPYEQYF.